This note documents a single T cell receptor (beta chain) sequence. Its cognate antigen is unknown. Germline V gene lookup returns CDR1 SGHRS and CDR2 YFSETQ. This CDR3 comprises 16 residues. Germline trimming cut 0 bases from V and 4 bases from J; bases unmatched to any gene: 4. 60 Vbeta and 13 Jbeta primers were used in PCR. The method was immunoSEQ multiplex PCR; TCRdb's version includes in-frame clones alone and lacks a portion of them. The sample has 150,000 to 200,000 clones, approximately 80% seen once. This entry belongs to a study of cytomegalovirus exposure and HLA in healthy donors. General study findings and limits: The authors listed some 150 TCR beta chains as cytomegalovirus-associated. The study assumed roughly uniform donor sequencing depth for presence/absence analyses.

The material sequenced was PBMCs. This sequence was found in a woman under 40 in good health and CMV-seronegative. The chain uses TRBV5-1 and TRBJ2-1, with TRBD2 identical over 10 bases. The DNA for the CDR3 is TGCGCCAGCAGCTTGGAATTAGCGGGGGGTTACAATGAGCAGTTCTTC. It translates to CASSLELAGGYNEQFF.